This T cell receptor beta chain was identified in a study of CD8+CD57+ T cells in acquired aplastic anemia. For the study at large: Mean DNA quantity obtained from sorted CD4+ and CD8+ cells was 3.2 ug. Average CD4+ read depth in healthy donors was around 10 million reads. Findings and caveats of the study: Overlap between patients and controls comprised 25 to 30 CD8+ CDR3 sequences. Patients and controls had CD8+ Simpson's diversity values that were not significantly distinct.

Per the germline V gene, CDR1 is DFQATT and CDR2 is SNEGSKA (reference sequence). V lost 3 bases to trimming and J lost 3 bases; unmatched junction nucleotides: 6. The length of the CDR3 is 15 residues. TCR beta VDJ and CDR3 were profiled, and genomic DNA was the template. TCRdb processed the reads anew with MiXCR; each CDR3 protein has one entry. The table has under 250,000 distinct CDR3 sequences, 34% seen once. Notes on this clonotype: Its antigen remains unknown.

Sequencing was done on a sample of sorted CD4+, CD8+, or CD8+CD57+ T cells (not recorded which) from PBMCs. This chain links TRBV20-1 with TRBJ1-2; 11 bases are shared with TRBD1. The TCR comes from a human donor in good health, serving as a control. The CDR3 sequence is CSASWTGGAYYGYTF. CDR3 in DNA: TGCAGTGCTAGTTGGACAGGGGGCGCTTACTATGGCTACACCTTC.